This TCR beta chain was captured in a study of T cell responses to AZD1222 COVID-19 vaccine. Sequencing used immunoSEQ multiplex PCR; TCRdb keeps in-frame clones, though not all of them. The sample consists of some 100,000 clones, 70% to 90% of them appearing once. The CDR3 loop spans 14 amino acids. Per the germline V gene, CDR1 is MNHEY and CDR2 is SVGAGI. V lost 6 bases, J lost 3 bases, and 9 bases lay in between. A word on this clone: Its antigen is as yet unknown.

General observations from the study: Spike-specific TCR breadth and depth rose after two AZD1222 doses. The number of AZD1222 recipients seropositive at baseline was only five to seven. Sampling that yielded the repertoires occurred only after the peak T cell response. Among the donors, most were white British and more were female, and clonal diversity was possibly underestimated.

Specimen: peripheral blood, collected on day 0 of AZD1222 vaccination. This sequence joins TRBV6-5 and TRBJ1-6, with a weak D call TRBD1 (5 bases). This TCR derives from an adult in good health. The CDR3 nucleotides read TGTGCCAGCAGCTGGGACCTCTATAATTCACCCCTCCACTTT. This gives the protein CASSWDLYNSPLHF.